The 3 T cell receptor beta chains listed next were all sequenced from one sample in a study of early T cells in non-severe SARS-CoV-2 infection. TCRdb redid the calling of the 5' RACE reads with MiXCR, one entry per CDR3 protein. The table records 80,000 to 100,000 distinct CDR3 sequences, about 11% of them present only once. Sequenced material: whole blood, taken at baseline. The receptors stem from an adult who was a healthcare worker with PCR-confirmed SARS-CoV-2 infection or an uninfected control (not recorded which).

This clonotype appeared many times. This chain connects TRBV21-1 to TRBJ2-7; the table's D call, TRBD1, was not checked against the DNA. TRBV21-1 is labeled a pseudogene. This CDR3 region has 16 residues. The CDR3 DNA is TGTGCCAGCAGCGCAGTTATCCGGGACAGCCTCTACGAGCAGTACTTC. Translating it yields CASSAVIRDSLYEQYF.

The J gene is TRBJ2-7, the V gene TRBV12-3 or TRBV12-4, with 8 bases lining up with TRBD2. The CDR3 has 13 amino acids. V shed 7 bases and J 5 bases; nucleotides not matched to a gene: 7. The CDR3 region has the DNA TGTGCCAGCAAGAGCGGGAGATTTGACGAGCAGTACTTC. Translation gives CASKSGRFDEQYF.

This clonotype was detected a few times. This sequence joins TRBV10-3 and TRBJ1-6, with a weak D call TRBD1 (5 bases). The germline V gene has CDR1 ENHRY and CDR2 SYGVKD. V gave up 8 bases and J gave up 6 bases, with 11 bases separating them. This CDR3 comprises 13 residues. CDR3 coding DNA: TGTGCCATCGCAGCAGGGCCTAATTCACCCCTCCACTTT. Amino acids: CAIAAGPNSPLHF.